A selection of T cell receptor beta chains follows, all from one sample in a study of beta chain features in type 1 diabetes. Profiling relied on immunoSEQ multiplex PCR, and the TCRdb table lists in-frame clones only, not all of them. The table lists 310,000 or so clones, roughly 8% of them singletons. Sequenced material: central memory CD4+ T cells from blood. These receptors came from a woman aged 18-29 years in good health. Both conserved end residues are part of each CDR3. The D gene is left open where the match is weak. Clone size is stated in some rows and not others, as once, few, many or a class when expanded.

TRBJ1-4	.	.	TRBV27	CASRGMGRATNEKLFF	TGTGCCAGCAGGGGGATGGGCAGGGCAACTAATGAAAAACTGTTTTTT
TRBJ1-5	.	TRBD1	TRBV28	CASRNTGANQPQHF	TGTGCCAGCAGGAATACAGGGGCAAATCAGCCCCAGCATTTT
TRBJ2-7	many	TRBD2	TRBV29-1	CSVEVGLVDEQYF	TGCAGCGTTGAAGTAGGACTAGTAGACGAGCAGTACTTC
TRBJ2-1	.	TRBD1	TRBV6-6	CASSRQGSSYNEQFF	TGTGCCAGCAGCAGACAGGGGAGCTCCTACAATGAGCAGTTCTTC
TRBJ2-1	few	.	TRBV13	CASSFKVGLRNEQFF	TGTGCCAGCAGCTTTAAGGTGGGATTGAGGAATGAGCAGTTCTTC
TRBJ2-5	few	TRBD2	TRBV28	CASSATGLAGETQYF	TGTGCCAGCAGTGCAACGGGACTAGCGGGGGAGACCCAGTACTTC
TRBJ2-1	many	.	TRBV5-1	CASSFNVRDNEQFF	TGCGCCAGCAGCTTTAACGTGAGGGACAATGAGCAGTTCTTC
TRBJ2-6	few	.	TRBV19	CASSLPGPRANVLTF	TGTGCCAGTAGTTTACCGGGACCCAGGGCCAACGTCCTGACTTTC
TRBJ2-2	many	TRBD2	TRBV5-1	CASSLGTSHTGVLFF	TGCGCCAGCAGCTTGGGGACTAGCCACACCGGGGTGCTGTTTTTT
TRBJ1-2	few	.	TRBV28	CATNDGPARRYGYTF	TGTGCCACCAACGACGGACCCGCGCGCCGTTATGGCTACACCTTC
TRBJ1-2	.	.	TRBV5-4	CASSLERSGYTF	TGTGCCAGCAGCTTGGAACGCTCTGGCTACACCTTC
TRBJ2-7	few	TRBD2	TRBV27	CASTGTSGTMAYEQYF	TGTGCCAGCACCGGGACTAGCGGGACCATGGCCTACGAGCAGTACTTC
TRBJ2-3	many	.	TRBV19	CASSIGATDTQYF	TGTGCCAGTAGTATTGGAGCCACAGATACGCAGTATTTT